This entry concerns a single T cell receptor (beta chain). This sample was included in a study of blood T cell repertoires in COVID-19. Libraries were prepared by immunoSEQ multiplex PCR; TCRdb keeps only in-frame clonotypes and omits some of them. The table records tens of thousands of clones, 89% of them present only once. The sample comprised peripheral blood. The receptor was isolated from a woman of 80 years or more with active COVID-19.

CDR3 sequence reads: CASSLPIRGRASYNEQFF. CDR3 DNA sequence: TGCGCCAGCAGCCTCCCTATCCGCGGGAGAGCATCCTACAATGAGCAGTTCTTC. V gene TRBV4-1 combines with J gene TRBJ2-1; TRBD2 agrees at 7 bases. Trimming took 4 bases from V and 1 from J; bases not matched to a gene: 13. Per germline, CDR1 MGHRA and CDR2 YSYEKL. CDR3 length: 18 residues.